This T cell receptor (beta chain) was obtained from a study of CXCR3-negative and CXCR3-positive naive CD8 T cells (dated by TCRdb to between 2018 and 2020). About the study as a whole: In total, roughly 150 million TRB reads were obtained, or roughly 1.5 +/- 0.3 million reads per library. The diversity and physicochemical repertoire analyses included ten to eleven donors pooled from two independent experiments. The TRBV-TRBJ cluster analysis covered naive subsets from 5 donors and memory cells from 3 donors.

For every CD8+ T cell subset, approximately 330,000 cells were flow-sorted straight into RLT lysis buffer, and each subset was sorted in triplicate. To exclude memory contaminants, naive CD8+ T cells were stringently defined as CD45RO-CCR7+CD27+CD95-. Standard density gradient centrifugation was used to isolate peripheral blood mononuclear cells from buffy coats. Naive CXCR3-negative and CXCR3-positive CD8+ T cells were flow-sorted on a FACSAria III. An RNeasy Mini Kit was used to extract total RNA from the sorted cells. Turning to this clonotype: The antigen it binds to is not known.

CDR1 and CDR2 are drawn from the germline V gene: SQVTM, ANQGSEA. Measured from the cysteine to the phenylalanine, the CDR3 is 14 residues long. DNA is not recorded here. The sequencer was a NextSeq 550. The Human TCR Profiling Kit (MiLaboratory) was used to prepare UMI-labeled 5' RACE TRB cDNA libraries. The full amount of extracted RNA was used for cDNA synthesis, and the full amount of resulting cDNA was used for PCR amplification. Libraries were prepared in parallel with an identical number of PCR cycles. In the source study's methods: About 50,000 +/- 10,000 unique UMI-labeled TRB cDNA molecules per library were extracted with MIGEC and MiXCR, with at least two reads per UMI required. On average, each library contained approximately 40,000 +/- 10,000 functional in-frame TRB CDR3 nucleotide clonotypes without stop codons. After each sample was downsampled to 5000 UMI-labeled TRB molecules, VDJtools was used to calculate diversity metrics such as normalized Shannon-Wiener and Chao1. VDJtools was used to calculate clonotype-size-weighted physicochemical properties of the central five CDR3 residues, namely interaction energy, strength, volume and Kidera factor 4. Each CDR3 protein sequence appears as one entry after TCRdb reprocessed the reads, and no DNA is included. Here the V and J calls rest on TCRdb's processing, not on the authors' analysis. The table kept for this sample lists about 39,000 distinct CDR3 sequences. The top ten clones comprise more than 1.5% of the sample.

General study outcomes and caveats: Freshly isolated PBMCs were used for most assays because CXCR3 expression partially decreased after cryopreservation. TRB CDR3s from CXCR3-positive naive cells showed higher hydrophobicity (lower Kidera factor 4), lower energy, and higher strength and volume indices than CXCR3-negative naive cells. Surface CD5, linked to self-reactivity in mice, was comparable between naive subsets; TCR interaction strength was therefore also inferred from TRB CDR3 physicochemical properties. Both naive subsets had comparably high repertoire diversity, while memory CD8+ T cells had much lower repertoire diversity. TRBV-TRBJ usage was similar between naive CXCR3-negative and CXCR3-positive cells from the same donor, while memory cells showed distinct patterns.

The rearranged segments are TRBV29-1 and TRBJ2-5. The source is a human donor in good health. Some clones in this sample may be carry-over from other donors' samples. The material sequenced was naive CXCR3- CD8+ T cells from blood. The cell subset or site label, read with the paper, signifies: CD45RO-CCR7+CD27+CD95- naive CD8+ T cells lacking CXCR3 (TNR3-). The CDR3 region: CSVLGEGYQETQYF.